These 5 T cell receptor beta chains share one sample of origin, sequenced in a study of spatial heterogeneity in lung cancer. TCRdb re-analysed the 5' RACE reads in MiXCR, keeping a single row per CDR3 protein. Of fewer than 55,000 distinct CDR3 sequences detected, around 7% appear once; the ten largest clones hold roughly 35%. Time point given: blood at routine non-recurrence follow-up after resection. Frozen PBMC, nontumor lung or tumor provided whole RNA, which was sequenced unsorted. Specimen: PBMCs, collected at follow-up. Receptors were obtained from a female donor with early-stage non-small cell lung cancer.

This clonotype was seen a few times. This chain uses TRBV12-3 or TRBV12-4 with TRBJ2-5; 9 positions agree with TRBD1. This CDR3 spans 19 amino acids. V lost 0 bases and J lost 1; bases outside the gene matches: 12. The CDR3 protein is CASSLAYPRDREPQETQYF. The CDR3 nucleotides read TGTGCCAGCAGTTTAGCATACCCTCGGGACAGGGAACCCCAAGAGACCCAGTACTTC.

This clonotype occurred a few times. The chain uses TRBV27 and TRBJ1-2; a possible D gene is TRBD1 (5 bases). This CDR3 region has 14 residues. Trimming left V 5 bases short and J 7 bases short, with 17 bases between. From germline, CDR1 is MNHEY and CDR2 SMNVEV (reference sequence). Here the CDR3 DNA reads TGTGCCAGCAGTCCCCCCATGGGGGGAGCTGGCTACACCTTC. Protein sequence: CASSPPMGGAGYTF.

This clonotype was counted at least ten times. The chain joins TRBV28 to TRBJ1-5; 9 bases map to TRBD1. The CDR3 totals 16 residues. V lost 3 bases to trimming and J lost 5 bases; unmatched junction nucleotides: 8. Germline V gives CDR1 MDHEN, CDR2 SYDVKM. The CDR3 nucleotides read TGTGCCAGCAGTTTTGCGTCACAGGGGGCTTATCAGCCCCAGCATTTT. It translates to CASSFASQGAYQPQHF. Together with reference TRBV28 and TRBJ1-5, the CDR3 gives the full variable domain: DVKVTQSSRYLVKRTGEKVFLECVQDMDHENMFWYRQDPGLGLRLIYFSYDVKMKEKGDIPEGYSVSREKKERFSLILESASTNQTSMYLCASSFASQGAYQPQHFGDGTRLSIL.

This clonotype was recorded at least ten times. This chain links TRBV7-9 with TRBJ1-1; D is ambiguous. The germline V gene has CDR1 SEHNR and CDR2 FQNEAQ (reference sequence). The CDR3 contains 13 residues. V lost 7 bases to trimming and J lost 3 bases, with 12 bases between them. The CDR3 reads CASTVRSDTEAFF. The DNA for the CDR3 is TGTGCCAGCACCGTAAGATCGGACACTGAAGCTTTCTTT. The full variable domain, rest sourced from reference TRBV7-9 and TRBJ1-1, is DTGVSQNPRHKITKRGQNVTFRCDPISEHNRLYWYRQTLGQGPEFLTYFQNEAQLEKSRLLSDRFSAERPKGSFSTLEIQRTEQGDSAMYLCASTVRSDTEAFFGQGTRLTVV.

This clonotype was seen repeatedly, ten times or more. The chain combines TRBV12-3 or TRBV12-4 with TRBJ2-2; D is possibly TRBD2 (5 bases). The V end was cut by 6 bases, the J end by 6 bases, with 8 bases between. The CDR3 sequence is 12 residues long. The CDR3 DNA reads TGTGCCAGCAGAATCGGGGCCGGGGAGCTGTTTTTT. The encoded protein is CASRIGAGELFF.